The rows below give T cell receptor beta chains drawn from one sample of a study of T cell responses to AZD1222 COVID-19 vaccine. Produced via immunoSEQ multiplex PCR; TCRdb's table is partial and in-frame only. This table has tens of thousands of clones, roughly nine tenths appearing once. Sequences were derived from peripheral blood, sampled on day 0 of AZD1222 vaccination. All receptors come from an adult in good health. CDR3s include the opening cysteine and the closing phenylalanine or tryptophan. The D gene is left open where the match is weak. Not all rows give a size; the values are once, few, many and, for expanded clones, a class.

-	TRBV6-5	TRBJ1-2	TRBD1	CASSYTDRAYGYTF	TGTGCCAGCAGTTACACCGACAGGGCTTATGGCTACACCTTC
-	TRBV10-3	TRBJ2-3	TRBD1	CAIKGTGDSDTQYF	TGTGCCATCAAAGGGACAGGGGATTCAGATACGCAGTATTTT
-	TRBV6-5	TRBJ2-2	-	CASKVGAGELFF	TGTGCCAGCAAGGTGGGAGCCGGGGAGCTGTTTTTT
few	TRBV5-6	TRBJ2-5	TRBD2	CASSPTSGGGLGTQYF	TGTGCCAGCAGCCCGACTAGCGGGGGGGGCTTGGGGACCCAGTACTTC
-	TRBV2	TRBJ2-7	-	CASSEAGFLGQSSYEQYF	TGTGCCAGCAGTGAAGCTGGTTTTTTAGGACAGAGCTCCTACGAGCAGTACTTC
once	TRBV11-3	TRBJ2-5	TRBD1	CASSLTGKETQYF	TGTGCCAGCAGCTTGACAGGGAAGGAGACCCAGTACTTC
-	TRBV2	TRBJ1-5	-	CASSPGGAGQPQHF	TGTGCCAGCAGCCCCGGGGGGGCGGGTCAGCCCCAGCATTTT
-	TRBV2	TRBJ2-1	TRBD2	CASSEEGLALHNEQFF	TGTGCCAGCAGTGAAGAGGGACTAGCGCTCCACAATGAGCAGTTCTTC
-	TRBV5-5	TRBJ1-4	TRBD1	CASSLRTGPEKLFF	TGTGCCAGCAGCCTGAGGACAGGGCCTGAAAAACTGTTTTTT
-	TRBV6-2/TRBV6-3	TRBJ1-5	-	CASSYGTRVNQPQHF	TGTGCCAGCAGTTACGGGACAAGGGTAAATCAGCCCCAGCATTTT
once	TRBV19	TRBJ2-1	TRBD2	CASTAGTSGSNEQFF	TGTGCCAGTACCGCAGGGACTAGCGGGAGTAATGAGCAGTTCTTC
-	TRBV18	TRBJ2-7	-	CASSPGTGEQYF	TGTGCCAGCTCACCCGGGACGGGTGAGCAGTACTTC
-	TRBV10-1	TRBJ1-4	-	CASSPLLARAPEKLFF	TGCGCCAGCAGCCCGCTCTTAGCCAGGGCTCCTGAAAAACTGTTTTTT
-	TRBV19	TRBJ1-1	TRBD1	CASIWTGDTEAFF	TGTGCCAGTATATGGACAGGGGACACTGAAGCTTTCTTT
-	TRBV19	TRBJ2-7	-	CATLSVGYEQYF	TGTGCCACGCTATCGGTGGGATACGAGCAGTACTTC
-	TRBV23-1	TRBJ1-5	TRBD1	CASSNKDRGGNQPQHF	TGCGCCAGCAGTAACAAGGACAGGGGCGGCAATCAGCCCCAGCATTTT
once	TRBV3-1/TRBV3-2	TRBJ2-1	-	CASSPSYTISYNEQFF	TGTGCCAGCAGCCCATCATATACAATCTCCTACAATGAGCAGTTCTTC
-	TRBV25-1	TRBJ2-4	-	CASSESGPQYF	TGTGCCAGCAGTGAAAGTGGTCCTCAGTACTTC
-	TRBV10-3	TRBJ1-1	TRBD1	CAISGQGQSLNTEAFF	TGTGCCATCAGCGGACAGGGTCAGTCTTTGAACACTGAAGCTTTCTTT
-	TRBV7-2	TRBJ2-2	-	CASSQGASGVATGELFF	TGTGCCAGCAGCCAGGGGGCTAGCGGGGTTGCCACCGGGGAGCTGTTTTTT
-	TRBV7-9	TRBJ1-2	-	CASTLGQHYGYTF	TGTGCCAGCACCTTAGGGCAGCACTATGGCTACACCTTC
-	TRBV29-1	TRBJ2-3	-	CSVAGVTDTQYF	TGCAGCGTTGCTGGGGTGACAGATACGCAGTATTTT
-	TRBV2	TRBJ2-2	-	CASSGTVNTGELFF	TGTGCCAGCAGTGGCACAGTGAACACCGGGGAGCTGTTTTTT
-	TRBV9	TRBJ1-1	TRBD1	CASSPQGASVEAFF	TGTGCCAGCAGCCCACAGGGGGCGTCGGTTGAAGCTTTCTTT
-	TRBV19	TRBJ1-5	TRBD1	CASSDGDRGRMHGQPQHF	TGTGCCAGTAGTGACGGTGACAGGGGGCGAATGCATGGTCAGCCCCAGCATTTT
-	TRBV11-3	TRBJ2-3	-	CASSPSDSTDTQYF	TGTGCCAGCAGCCCTTCGGACAGCACAGATACGCAGTATTTT
-	TRBV5-1	TRBJ1-2	TRBD1	CASSPGQNYGYTF	TGCGCCAGCAGCCCGGGACAGAACTATGGCTACACCTTC
few	TRBV30	TRBJ1-6	-	CAWSLEDYNSPLHF	TGTGCCTGGAGTCTCGAAGATTATAATTCACCCCTCCACTTT
-	TRBV18	TRBJ2-7	-	CASSRDTRNYEQYF	TGTGCCAGCTCCCGGGATACCCGAAACTACGAGCAGTACTTC
-	TRBV27	TRBJ2-3	-	CASSLTVGSQGRDTQYF	TGTGCCAGCAGTTTAACGGTCGGTTCCCAGGGCAGGGATACGCAGTATTTT
once	TRBV6-4	TRBJ1-1	TRBD1	CASRTEGALLNTEAFF	TGTGCCAGCAGGACCGAGGGGGCTCTTTTGAACACTGAAGCTTTCTTT
-	TRBV4-3	TRBJ1-2	-	CASSPERTRIVFF	TGCGCCAGCAGCCCCGAAAGAACGCGGATCGTTTTCTTC
-	TRBV19	TRBJ1-2	TRBD1	CASSSRTGYPYGYTF	TGTGCCAGTAGTTCGCGGACAGGGTACCCCTATGGCTACACCTTC
-	TRBV18	TRBJ1-1	-	CASSPGQGTEAFF	TGTGCCAGCTCACCCGGGCAGGGGACCGAAGCTTTCTTT
-	TRBV19	TRBJ2-7	TRBD2	CASRSRTSGTSYEQYF	TGTGCCAGTAGATCCCGAACTAGCGGGACGTCCTACGAGCAGTACTTC
-	TRBV12-3/TRBV12-4	TRBJ2-7	-	CASSPSGYEQYF	TGTGCCAGCAGTCCCTCGGGGTACGAGCAGTACTTC
-	TRBV5-6	TRBJ1-6	-	CASSWTSTSPLHF	TGTGCCAGCAGCTGGACATCAACTTCACCCCTCCACTTT
-	TRBV7-2	TRBJ1-1	TRBD1	CASSLQGVVTEAFF	TGTGCCAGCAGCTTACAGGGGGTCGTGACTGAAGCTTTCTTT
-	TRBV2	TRBJ1-6	-	CASSEAANSPLHF	TGTGCCAGCAGTGAGGCCGCGAATTCACCCCTCCACTTT
-	TRBV3-1/TRBV3-2	TRBJ1-1	TRBD1	CASSQAGGTEAFF	TGTGCCAGCAGCCAAGCAGGGGGCACTGAAGCTTTCTTT
-	TRBV2	TRBJ1-1	-	CASSEAPTVRAEAFF	TGTGCCAGCAGTGAAGCCCCGACAGTACGGGCTGAAGCTTTCTTT
-	TRBV15	TRBJ2-3	-	CATSRDRASRADTQYF	TGTGCCACCAGCAGAGATAGGGCTTCCCGGGCAGATACGCAGTATTTT
once	TRBV6-5	TRBJ2-1	TRBD2	CASSDGRPGGDEQFF	TGTGCCAGCAGCGATGGCAGGCCGGGAGGGGATGAGCAGTTCTTC
-	TRBV6-5	TRBJ1-1	-	CASSYSGDPQKAFF	TGTGCCAGCAGTTACAGTGGAGACCCCCAAAAGGCTTTCTTT
-	TRBV30	TRBJ1-3	-	CAWISGGARGNTIYF	TGTGCCTGGATAAGTGGAGGGGCGCGTGGAAACACCATATATTTT
-	TRBV6-5	TRBJ2-3	-	CASSPLRSGDTQYF	TGTGCCAGCAGTCCACTACGATCAGGAGATACGCAGTATTTT
-	TRBV2	TRBJ1-5	-	CASSSDSPQGNQPQHF	TGTGCCAGCAGCAGTGACTCCCCACAGGGCAATCAGCCCCAGCATTTT
-	TRBV14	TRBJ1-1	-	CASSRPGNPEAFF	TGTGCCAGCAGCCGCCCAGGGAACCCTGAAGCTTTCTTT
-	TRBV4-1	TRBJ1-1	TRBD1	CASSQDKRGQRMNTEAFF	TGCGCCAGCAGCCAAGATAAGAGGGGACAGAGAATGAACACTGAAGCTTTCTTT
-	TRBV27	TRBJ1-1	-	CASSPGGLNTEAFF	TGTGCCAGCAGCCCCGGGGGTTTGAACACTGAAGCTTTCTTT
-	TRBV5-1	TRBJ1-2	-	CASSLGGSNYGYTF	TGCGCCAGCAGCCTGGGAGGCAGTAACTATGGCTACACCTTC
few	TRBV2	TRBJ1-2	TRBD1	CASKKSFGQVFNYGYTF	TGTGCCAGCAAAAAGTCGTTTGGACAGGTGTTTAACTATGGCTACACCTTC
-	TRBV3-1/TRBV3-2	TRBJ1-1	-	CASSLGTLTEAFF	TGTGCCAGCAGCCTTGGGACACTTACTGAAGCTTTCTTT
-	TRBV18	TRBJ2-1	TRBD1	CASSPPFGQGIEQFF	TGTGCCAGCTCACCACCGTTCGGACAGGGAATTGAGCAGTTCTTC
-	TRBV30	TRBJ1-1	-	CAWSLGWDTEAFF	TGTGCCTGGAGCTTAGGTTGGGACACTGAAGCTTTCTTT
-	TRBV11-2	TRBJ2-3	-	CASSLDRAHTDTQYF	TGTGCCAGCAGCTTAGATCGGGCGCACACAGATACGCAGTATTTT
-	TRBV5-1	TRBJ1-1	-	CASSPQGGGWRSIEAFF	TGCGCCAGCAGCCCTCAGGGTGGAGGTTGGAGATCTATTGAGGCTTTCTTT
-	TRBV7-8	TRBJ1-1	TRBD1	CASSRKQGQSQMNTEAFF	TGTGCCAGCAGCCGGAAGCAGGGACAGTCCCAAATGAACACTGAAGCTTTCTTT
-	TRBV3-1/TRBV3-2	TRBJ2-1	TRBD2	CASSPTLAGGSYNEQFF	TGTGCCAGCAGCCCTACTCTAGCGGGTGGGTCCTACAATGAGCAGTTCTTC